Below, 14 T cell receptor beta chains from the same sample are listed, as sequenced in a study of response to subunit inactivated influenza vaccine. TCRdb passed the RT-PCR reads through MiXCR, listing each CDR3 protein once. The sample lists 650,000 or so distinct CDR3 sequences; 12% to 15% were seen once. Sequencing used PBMCs from blood, obtained roughly 15 days before vaccination. The receptors shown here come from a man aged 50 to 60 who received an inactivated influenza vaccine.

The chain links TRBV5-1 to TRBJ2-1; 10 bases are a match to TRBD1. The CDR3 has 17 amino acids. Germline V gene sequence: CDR1 SGHRS, CDR2 YFSETQ. With 3 bases clipped from V and 3 bases from J, the junction kept 9 bases outside the gene matches. The CDR3 sequence is CASSSAGGQGIYNEQFF. CDR3 DNA: TGCGCCAGCAGCTCTGCGGGGGGACAGGGGATCTACAATGAGCAGTTCTTC.

The chain carries TRBV12-3 or TRBV12-4 and TRBJ2-1; 12 nucleotides line up with TRBD2. The junction had 5 bases not matched to a gene; V was cut back by 7 bases and J by 4 bases. The CDR3 consists of 15 residues. CDR3 nucleotide sequence: TGTGCCAGCAAAACTAGCGGGGGGATTTACAATGAGCAGTTCTTC. Protein: CASKTSGGIYNEQFF.

J is TRBJ1-4 and V is TRBV7-9; D unresolved. The CDR3 contains 14 residues. Trimming removed 5 bases at V and 0 bases at J, with 7 bases between. In germline, CDR1 is SEHNR, CDR2 FQNEAQ (reference sequence). CDR3 in amino acids: CASSKVATNEKLFF. The DNA of the CDR3 is TGTGCCAGCAGCAAAGTTGCAACTAATGAAAAACTGTTTTTT. Using reference TRBV7-9 and TRBJ1-4 for the parts outside the CDR3, the full variable domain is DTGVSQNPRHKITKRGQNVTFRCDPISEHNRLYWYRQTLGQGPEFLTYFQNEAQLEKSRLLSDRFSAERPKGSFSTLEIQRTEQGDSAMYLCASSKVATNEKLFFGSGTQLSVL.

Only a few counts were recorded for this clonotype. The gene calls are TRBV7-3 and TRBJ2-7, with D possibly matching TRBD2 (6 bases). CDR1 is SGHTA and CDR2 is FQGTGA in the germline V gene. The V gene lost 2 bases and the J gene lost 1 base, with 9 bases spanning the gap. The CDR3 consists of 14 residues. This CDR3 reads CASSLGGPSYEQYF. CDR3 DNA sequence: TGTGCCAGCAGCTTAGGAGGGCCGTCCTACGAGCAGTACTTC.

This clonotype occurred a few times. As DNA, the CDR3 is TGTGCCAGCAGTGAGACCTCACAGGGACTCTACGAGCAGTACTTC. Its translation is CASSETSQGLYEQYF. The chain uses TRBV6-1 and TRBJ2-7; D may be TRBD1 or TRBD2 (6 bases each). CDR1 is MNHNS, CDR2 SASEGT, per germline. The ends were cut back, 3 bases at V and 3 bases at J, with 15 bases in the middle. The CDR3 extends over 15 amino acids.

The V gene is TRBV11-2, the J gene TRBJ1-6, with TRBD1 identical over 7 bases. V lost 0 bases and J lost 8; bases outside the gene matches: 7. CDR1 is SGHAT and CDR2 is FQNNGV in the germline V gene. There are 16 residues in the CDR3. The CDR3 protein is CASSLDPNRGHSPLHF. CDR3 bases: TGTGCCAGCAGCTTAGATCCGAACAGGGGCCATTCACCCCTCCACTTT.

There are a few counts of this clonotype. The chain is built from TRBV28 and TRBJ2-3; D might be TRBD2 (5 bases). This CDR3 is 14 amino acids long. Trimming left V 6 bases short and J 4 bases short, with 14 bases between. CDR1 is MDHEN, CDR2 SYDVKM, per germline. The CDR3 region has the DNA TGTGCCAGCAGAGAAGGTAGCGTCCCAGATACGCAGTATTTT. It encodes CASREGSVPDTQYF.

In its sample, this clonotype was seen a few times. The chain joins TRBV27 to TRBJ1-4; 7 bases match TRBD1. Per germline, CDR1 MNHEY and CDR2 SMNVEV (reference sequence). After removal of 5 bases from V and 5 bases from J, the junction contained 17 bases not matched to a gene. This CDR3 is built from 18 residues. The CDR3 DNA reads as TGTGCCAGCAGTCCCCGACCGCCTTGGACAGGAAGGAATGAAAAACTGTTTTTT. As protein: CASSPRPPWTGRNEKLFF.

The V call is TRBV6-5, the J call TRBJ2-7; D ambiguous. Germline V gene sequence: CDR1 MNHEY, CDR2 SVGAGI. CDR3 length equals 14 residues. Between the trimmed V and J ends, which lost 0 bases and 4 bases, there was a span of 10 bases. This chain's CDR3 is CASSYSRQDYEQYF. The CDR3, as DNA: TGTGCCAGCAGTTACTCGAGGCAGGATTACGAGCAGTACTTC.

The J gene is TRBJ2-3, the V gene TRBV20-1; 7 positions match TRBD1. The CDR3 has 13 amino acids. Germline assignment: CDR1 DFQATT and CDR2 SNEGSKA (reference sequence). Germline trimming cut 1 base from V and 8 bases from J; bases unmatched to any gene: 6. DNA of the CDR3: TGCAGTGCTAGAGTAAGGGGGCTAGGTACGCAGTATTTT. Encoded protein: CSARVRGLGTQYF.

The rearrangement uses TRBV19 and TRBJ2-7, with TRBD2 identical over 11 bases. Germline CDR1 and CDR2: LNHDA and SQIVND (reference sequence). This CDR3 has 14 residues. V was clipped by 2 bases and J by 3 bases; unmatched bases: 0. The CDR3 reads CASSITSGSYEQYF. CDR3 DNA sequence: TGTGCCAGTAGTATAACTAGCGGGAGCTACGAGCAGTACTTC.

This clonotype occurred a few times. The gene calls are TRBV12-3 or TRBV12-4 and TRBJ2-2; D is possibly TRBD2 (5 bases). The CDR3 is made up of 14 amino acids. With 3 bases removed from V and 4 bases from J, the gap between germline ends came to 9 bases. The CDR3 region is CASSLAGPTGELFF. The DNA for the CDR3 is TGTGCCAGCAGTTTGGCGGGCCCCACCGGGGAGCTGTTTTTT.

V is TRBV3-1 and J is TRBJ2-7; D might be TRBD2 (6 bases). The germline gives CDR1 LGHDT, CDR2 YNNKEL (reference sequence). This CDR3 comprises 14 residues. Between the trimmed V and J ends, which lost 4 bases and 2 bases, there was a span of 12 bases. This CDR3 is CASSPRPGAYEQYF. The CDR3 DNA follows: TGTGCCAGCAGCCCCCGGCCGGGGGCCTACGAGCAGTACTTC.

This clonotype was counted many times. V gene TRBV12-3 or TRBV12-4 combines with J gene TRBJ1-1; unclear D gene. This CDR3 region has 14 residues. Trimming left V 2 bases short and J 4 bases short, with 11 bases between. The CDR3 bases are TGTGCCAGCAGTTTATCGGACCACCTCACTGAAGCTTTCTTT. This sequence encodes CASSLSDHLTEAFF.